A single sample is the source of the 4 T cell receptor beta chains below, sequenced in a study of blood T cell repertoires in COVID-19. Profiling relied on immunoSEQ multiplex PCR, and the TCRdb table lists in-frame clones only, not all of them. This sample yields more than 150,000 clones, of which about 86% are seen a single time; roughly 7% belongs to the top ten. Input material: peripheral blood. The receptor set was obtained from a man between 50 and 59 years old with active or convalescent COVID-19.

The chain joins TRBV19 to TRBJ1-1, with a weak D call TRBD1 (5 bases). CDR3 length: 13 amino acids. V was clipped by 2 bases and J by 3 bases, with 7 bases between them. The germline V gene encodes CDR1 LNHDA and CDR2 SQIVND (reference sequence). The CDR3 DNA follows: TGTGCCAGTAGTATAATAGGGGACACTGAAGCTTTCTTT. It encodes CASSIIGDTEAFF.

V and J are TRBV3-1 (or the pseudogene TRBV3-2) and TRBJ2-1; 9 bases map to TRBD2. The CDR3 sequence is 15 residues long. Germline CDR1 and CDR2: LGHDT and YNNKEL (reference sequence). J gave up 4 bases and V 2 bases, and 3 bases lay outside the gene matches. CDR3 residues: CASSQLAGRYNEQFF. CDR3 nucleotides: TGTGCCAGCAGCCAACTAGCGGGGAGGTACAATGAGCAGTTCTTC.

The gene calls are TRBV7-8 and TRBJ2-3; weak D call: TRBD2 (6 bases). CDR1 is SGHVS and CDR2 is FQNEAQ in the germline V gene. This CDR3 has 14 amino acids. V lost 2 bases to trimming and J lost 1 base, with 7 bases between them. The CDR3 sequence: CASSLQRGTDTQYF. The CDR3 nucleotides are TGTGCCAGCAGCTTACAGCGGGGCACAGATACGCAGTATTTT.

The chain recombines TRBV2 with TRBJ1-2; D gene ambiguous. This CDR3 is 13 amino acids long. CDR1 SNHLY and CDR2 FYNNEI come from the germline V gene. V gave up 8 bases and J gave up 0 bases, with 10 bases separating them. The DNA for the CDR3 is TGTGCCAGCCTACCGATGACTAACTATGGCTACACCTTC. This gives the protein CASLPMTNYGYTF.